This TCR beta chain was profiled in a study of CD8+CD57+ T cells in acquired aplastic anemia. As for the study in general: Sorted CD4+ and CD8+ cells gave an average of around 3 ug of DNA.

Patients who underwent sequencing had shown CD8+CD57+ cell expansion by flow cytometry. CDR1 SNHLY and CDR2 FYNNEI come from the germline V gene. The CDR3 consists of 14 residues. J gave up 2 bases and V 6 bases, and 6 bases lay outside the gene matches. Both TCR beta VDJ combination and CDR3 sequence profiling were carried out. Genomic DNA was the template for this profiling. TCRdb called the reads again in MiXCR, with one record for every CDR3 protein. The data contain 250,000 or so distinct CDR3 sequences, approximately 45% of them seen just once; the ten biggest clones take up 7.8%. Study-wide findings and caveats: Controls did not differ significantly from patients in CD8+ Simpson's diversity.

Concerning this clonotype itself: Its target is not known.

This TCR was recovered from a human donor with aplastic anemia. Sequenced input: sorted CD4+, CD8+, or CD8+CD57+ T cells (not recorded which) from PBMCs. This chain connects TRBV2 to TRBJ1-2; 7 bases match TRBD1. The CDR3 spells CASRRTGPNYGYTF. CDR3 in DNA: TGTGCCAGCAGGAGGACAGGACCCAACTATGGCTACACCTTC.